The sequence of this T cell receptor beta chain was determined in a study of monozygotic twins with inflammatory bowel disease. Study results and limitations: For repertoire similarity, concordant twins did not differ from discordant twins, possibly because power was limited.

TCRdb re-analyzed the 5' RACE reads; it lists each CDR3 protein once, without DNA. In total, the table holds around 380,000 distinct CDR3 sequences. As for this clonotype: Its target is unknown.

The germline CDR1 and CDR2 sequences are DFQATT and SNEGSKA (reference sequence). This CDR3 has 16 amino acids. Source material: blood. The V and J genes are TRBV20-1 and TRBJ2-1; TCRdb's D call of TRBD2 is untestable without DNA. The origin of this receptor is a human donor with ulcerative colitis or Crohn's disease, or a healthy co-twin of an affected twin (not recorded which). CDR3 region: CSAGGTSGRAHNEQFF.